These 14 T cell receptor beta chains share one sample of origin, sequenced in a study of blood T cell repertoires in COVID-19 (dated by TCRdb to the early 2020s). To prepare the library, the immunoSEQ multiplex PCR assay was applied. This is the immuneACCESS table as TCRdb keeps it, with only in-frame sequences that have V and J called. A part of the clones is gone; compared with another copy, unresolved V genes explain less than half, and the rest is unexplained. The sample table lists a few hundred thousand clones, 86% of them with a count of one. Of the sample, about 12% falls within the top ten clones. What was sequenced was peripheral blood. The receptors originated from a man older than 75 with acute or convalescent COVID-19.

This clone was seen more than once but under ten times. The V call is TRBV6-2 or TRBV6-3, the J call TRBJ1-5, with no clear D. Trimming took 5 bases from V and 2 from J, leaving 4 bases between them. The CDR3 extends over 12 amino acids. CDR1 is MNHEY and CDR2 is SVGEGT in the germline V gene. The CDR3: CASSQGNQPQHF. CDR3 DNA: TGTGCCAGCAGTCAGGGCAATCAGCCCCAGCATTTT.

This clone was detected only a few times. The chain is built from TRBV6-5 and TRBJ1-6; perhaps TRBD1 as D (5 bases). Trimming shortened V by 0 bases and J by 8 bases, and 11 bases separated the two germline ends. There are 15 residues in the CDR3. The germline CDR1 and CDR2 sequences are MNHEY and SVGAGI. The CDR3 bases are TGTGCCAGCAGTTACTCGACCCCGGGGGATTCACCCCTCCACTTT. Protein product: CASSYSTPGDSPLHF.

A few counts support this clone. The chain is built from TRBV19 and TRBJ1-1; D gene unclear. The CDR3 totals 13 residues. Per the germline V gene, CDR1 is LNHDA and CDR2 is SQIVND (reference sequence). V was cut by 11 bases and J by 0 bases, with 13 bases left in between. CDR3 loop: CASSRGVNTEAFF. CDR3 DNA: TGTGCCTCCTCCCGCGGAGTGAACACTGAAGCTTTCTTT.

This sequence joins TRBV15 and TRBJ1-5, with 11 bases lining up with TRBD1. This CDR3 region has 19 residues. Germline V gives CDR1 LNHNV, CDR2 YYDKDF (reference sequence). Trimming at V came to 0 bases and at J to 6 bases, leaving 13 bases not matched to a gene. DNA of the CDR3: TGTGCCACCAGCAGAGATTACGGACAGGGGGCAAGAGGGGGTCAGCCCCAGCATTTT. Translation gives CATSRDYGQGARGGQPQHF. Variable domain in full (rest from reference TRBV15 and TRBJ1-5): DAMVIQNPRYQVTQFGKPVTLSCSQTLNHNVMYWYQQKSSQAPKLLFHYYDKDFNNEADTPDNFQSRRPNTSFCFLDIRSPGLGDTAMYLCATSRDYGQGARGGQPQHFGDGTRLSIL.

The V call is TRBV6-5, the J call TRBJ1-1, with 7 bases fitting TRBD1. The V gene's germline CDR1 is MNHEY and CDR2 SVGAGI. V shed 9 bases, J shed 0 bases, and the junction held 4 bases outside the gene matches. The CDR3 contains 13 residues. The CDR3 DNA reads as TGTGCCAGTACAGGGGCCGTGAACACTGAAGCTTTCTTT. It specifies CASTGAVNTEAFF.

This sequence joins TRBV5-1 and TRBJ2-7, with 8 bases lining up with TRBD2. The V gene's germline CDR1 is SGHRS and CDR2 YFSETQ. Trimming removed 4 bases from V and 6 bases from J; junction bases left unmatched: 9. The CDR3 sequence is 14 residues long. This CDR3 is CASSTSGGTGEQYF. CDR3 coding DNA: TGCGCCAGCAGCACCTCGGGGGGGACGGGCGAGCAGTACTTC.

This chain connects TRBV3-1 (or the pseudogene TRBV3-2) to TRBJ1-1, with TRBD1 as a possible D gene (6 bases). The CDR3 sequence is 14 residues long. V was pared by 2 bases and J by 4 bases, with 11 bases between. Germline CDR1 and CDR2: LGHDT and YNNKEL (reference sequence). In DNA, the CDR3 is TGTGCCAGCAGCCAACGGGGAGGGGGCACTGAAGCTTTCTTT. The encoded protein is CASSQRGGGTEAFF.

This clone was detected a few times. V usage is TRBV28 and J usage is TRBJ1-5, with TRBD1 matching 9 bases. The CDR3 length is 15 residues. Germline CDR1 reads MDHEN; CDR2 reads SYDVKM. With V trimmed by 6 bases and J by 7 bases, 10 bases remained unmatched. In nucleotides, the CDR3 is TGTGCCAGCAGCCTTTTACAGGGGGCGAGACAGCCCCAGCATTTT. Translated, it gives CASSLLQGARQPQHF.

The CDR3 sequence: CASSDRGYSNQPQHF. The CDR3 coding sequence is TGTGCCAGCAGCGACAGGGGCTATAGCAATCAGCCCCAGCATTTT. The chain couples TRBV6-5 to TRBJ1-5; 8 bases fit TRBD1. V trimming: 6 bases; J trimming: 0 bases; junction bases outside the gene matches: 4. The CDR3 has 15 residues. Germline CDR1 MNHEY, CDR2 SVGAGI.

V usage is TRBV7-2 and J usage is TRBJ2-1, with 10 bases identical to TRBD2. This CDR3 comprises 13 residues. Trimming at V came to 1 base and at J to 12 bases, leaving 3 bases not matched to a gene. Looked up from germline, CDR1 is SGHTA and CDR2 is FQGNSA. CDR3 protein: CASSLGIAGGQFF. CDR3 sequence (DNA): TGTGCCAGCAGCTTAGGCATAGCGGGGGGGCAGTTCTTC. Variable domain in full (rest from reference TRBV7-2 and TRBJ2-1): GAGVSQSPSNKVTEKGKDVELRCDPISGHTALYWYRQSLGQGLEFLIYFQGNSAPDKSGLPSDRFSAERTGGSVSTLTIQRTQQEDSAVYLCASSLGIAGGQFFGPGTRLTVL.

This chain uses TRBV4-2 with TRBJ1-1; D is uncertain. The CDR3 extends over 15 amino acids. Trimming took 0 bases from V and 0 from J, leaving 8 bases between them. The V gene's germline CDR1 is LGHNA and CDR2 YNFKEQ. CDR3 bases: TGTGCCAGCAGCCAAGAGAGGGCAGTGAACACTGAAGCTTTCTTT. Encoded protein: CASSQERAVNTEAFF.

This clone has a single count. This sequence joins TRBV12-3 or TRBV12-4 and TRBJ1-4; D is unresolved. Between the trimmed V and J ends, which lost 3 bases and 4 bases, there was a span of 6 bases. The CDR3 is made up of 13 amino acids. The CDR3 sequence: CASSFGLNEKLFF. Written as DNA, the CDR3 is TGTGCCAGCAGTTTTGGGCTTAATGAAAAACTGTTTTTT.

The chain links TRBV2 to TRBJ1-1, with D possibly matching TRBD1 (6 bases). The CDR3 contains 14 residues. V dropped 6 bases and J dropped 4 bases, with 15 bases sitting between them. Looked up from germline, CDR1 is SNHLY and CDR2 is FYNNEI. CDR3 bases: TGTGCCAGCAGGGGACGGGGGGGCGGCACTGAAGCTTTCTTT. Encoded protein: CASRGRGGGTEAFF.

This chain links TRBV5-4 with TRBJ2-3; 7 nucleotides line up with TRBD1. The CDR3 has 13 residues. Trimming cost V 3 bases and J 7 bases; bases outside gene matches: 5. Looked up from germline, CDR1 is SGHNT and CDR2 is YYREEE (reference sequence). CDR3 loop: CASSSTGSNTQYF. In DNA form, the CDR3 reads TGTGCCAGCAGCTCGACAGGGTCTAATACGCAGTATTTT.